This TCR beta chain originates from a study of CD8+CD57+ T cells in acquired aplastic anemia. Across the study: Sorted CD4+ and CD8+ cells gave a mean 3.2 ug DNA, range 0.2 to 27.4 ug. Study results and caveats: Found in both controls and patients were around 29 CD8+ CDR3 sequences. Patients did not significantly differ from controls in CD8+ Simpson's diversity.

Patients sequenced had flow cytometry evidence of CD8+CD57+ cell expansion. J was trimmed by 3 bases and V by 7 bases; bases with no gene match: 9. Germline CDR1 is SEHNR and CDR2 is FQNEAQ (reference sequence). The CDR3 is made up of 14 amino acids. Investigators profiled TCR beta VDJ and CDR3 from genomic DNA template. TCRdb independently ran MiXCR on the reads; one entry per CDR3 protein. The profile shows 160,000 or so distinct CDR3 sequences, 60% to 80% of them singletons. Concerning this clonotype itself: Its specificity is unknown.

The rearrangement uses TRBV7-9 and TRBJ2-7; 7 bases agree with TRBD1. The TCR was taken from a human donor with aplastic anemia. The specimen sequenced was sorted CD4+, CD8+, or CD8+CD57+ T cells (not recorded which) from PBMCs. Here the CDR3 reads CASTSTRQGYEQYF. In DNA, the CDR3 is TGTGCCAGCACCTCTACGCGACAGGGCTACGAGCAGTACTTC.